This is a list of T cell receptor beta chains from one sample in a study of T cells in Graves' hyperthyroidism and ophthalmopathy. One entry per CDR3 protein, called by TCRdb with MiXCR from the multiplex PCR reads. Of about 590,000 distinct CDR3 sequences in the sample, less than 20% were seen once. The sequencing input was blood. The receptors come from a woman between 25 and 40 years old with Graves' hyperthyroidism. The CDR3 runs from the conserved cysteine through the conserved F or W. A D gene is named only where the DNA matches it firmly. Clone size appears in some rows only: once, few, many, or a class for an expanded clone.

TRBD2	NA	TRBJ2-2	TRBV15	TGTGCCACCAGCAGAGACCGGACTAGCGGGAATCACGGGGAGCTGTTTTTT	CATSRDRTSGNHGELFF
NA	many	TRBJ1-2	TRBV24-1	TGTGCCACCAGTGGAGAAGCCGGGGGCTACACCTTC	CATSGEAGGYTF
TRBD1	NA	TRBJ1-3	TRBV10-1	TGCGCCAGCAGTGAGGCCCCCGGACAGGACTCTGGAAACACCATATATTTT	CASSEAPGQDSGNTIYF
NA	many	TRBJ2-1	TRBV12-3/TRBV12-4	TGTGCCAGCCTTGGACTAACTACCTACAATGAGCAGTTCTTC	CASLGLTTYNEQFF
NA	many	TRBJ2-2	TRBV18	TGTGCCAGCTCACCCGGGACACACACCGGGGAGCTGTTTTTT	CASSPGTHTGELFF
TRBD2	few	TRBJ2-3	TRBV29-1	TGCAGCGTTCCCACCCCCGGGACTAGCCAGGTTGATACGCAGTATTTT	CSVPTPGTSQVDTQYF
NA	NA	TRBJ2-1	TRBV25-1	TGTGCCAGCAGTGAATTTACTAGTTCTTCCTACAATGAGCAGTTCTTC	CASSEFTSSSYNEQFF
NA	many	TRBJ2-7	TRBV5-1	TGCGCCAGCAGCTCCCACAGGGCCTCCTACGAGCAGTACTTC	CASSSHRASYEQYF
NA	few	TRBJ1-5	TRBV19	TGTGCCAGTAGTTCCGTGACAGACTACTTGGCAAATCAGCCCCAGCATTTT	CASSSVTDYLANQPQHF
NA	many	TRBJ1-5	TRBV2	TGTGCCAGCAGTGAATCGGACATTAATCAGCCCCAGCATTTT	CASSESDINQPQHF
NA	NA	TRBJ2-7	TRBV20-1	TGCAGTGCTAAATTTGGGGCTAGCGAGCAGTACTTC	CSAKFGASEQYF
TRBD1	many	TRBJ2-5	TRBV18	TGTGCCAGCTCACCAACTACAGGGGGCGGAGAGACCCAGTACTTC	CASSPTTGGGETQYF
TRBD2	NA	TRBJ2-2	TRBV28	TGTGCCAGCAGCCGACTTCAGGCTAGCGGGAGTTTCGCCGGGGAGCTGTTTTTT	CASSRLQASGSFAGELFF
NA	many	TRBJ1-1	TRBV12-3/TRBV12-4	TGTGCCAGCAGTTATCTAGTATCGACAGACACTGAAGCTTTCTTT	CASSYLVSTDTEAFF
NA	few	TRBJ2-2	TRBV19	TGTGCCAGTAGAACGATGGGGCAAAACACCGGGGAGCTGTTTTTT	CASRTMGQNTGELFF
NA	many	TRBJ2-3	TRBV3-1	TGTGCCAGCAGCCAAGAACGTGGAGGGCGTACAGATACGCAGTATTTT	CASSQERGGRTDTQYF
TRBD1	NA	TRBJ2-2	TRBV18	TGTGCCAGCTCACCGCTCGACAGGGCGAACACCGGGGAGCTGTTTTTT	CASSPLDRANTGELFF
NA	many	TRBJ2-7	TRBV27	TGTGCCAGCAGTCCCAGGGGTACCTCCTACGAGCAGTACTTC	CASSPRGTSYEQYF
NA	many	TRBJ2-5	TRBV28	TGTGCCAGCAGTTCCCTGAAGGGCGGTGGGGAGACCCAGTACTTC	CASSSLKGGGETQYF
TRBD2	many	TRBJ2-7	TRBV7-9	TGTGCCAGCACCGTGACTAGCGGGAGGGCCCCAGGCGAGCAGTACTTC	CASTVTSGRAPGEQYF
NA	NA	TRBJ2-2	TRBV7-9	TGTGCCAGCAGCTTACCAGCTGGCACCGGGGAGCTGTTTTTT	CASSLPAGTGELFF
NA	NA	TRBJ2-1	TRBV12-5	TGTGCTAGTGGCCGCGGGTTAGCACCTTACAATGAGCAGTTCTTC	CASGRGLAPYNEQFF